The rows below give T cell receptor beta chains drawn from one sample of a study of cytomegalovirus exposure and HLA in healthy donors. The data were produced by immunoSEQ multiplex PCR, yet TCRdb's version contains in-frame clones alone and is incomplete. This sample carries approximately 270,000 clones, about 90% of them seen once, and the ten largest clones take around 12%. The sample taken for sequencing was PBMCs. These receptors were collected from a man aged 18 to 30 in good health and CMV-seropositive. CDR3s include the opening cysteine and the closing phenylalanine or tryptophan. The D gene is left open where the match is weak. Expanded clones are given a class, and other clones once, few, many or no size at all.

j_call: TRBJ1-2; clone_size: NA; d_call: TRBD1; v_call: TRBV11-2; cdr3_nt: TGTGCCAGCAGCCAACCCCGGACAGGGGGAACTGGCTACACCTTC; cdr3_aa: CASSQPRTGGTGYTF
j_call: TRBJ1-1; clone_size: NA; d_call: NA; v_call: TRBV13; cdr3_nt: TGTGCCAGCAGCCCGGACAGCTTAATGAACACTGAAGCTTTCTTT; cdr3_aa: CASSPDSLMNTEAFF
j_call: TRBJ2-3; clone_size: NA; d_call: TRBD2; v_call: TRBV5-4; cdr3_nt: TGTGCCAGCAGCTTTCGACTAGCGGGATCGTCAGATACGCAGTATTTT; cdr3_aa: CASSFRLAGSSDTQYF
j_call: TRBJ1-2; clone_size: NA; d_call: NA; v_call: TRBV4-2; cdr3_nt: TGTGCCAGCAGCCAACCCGGGACGCACGCTAACTATGGCTACACCTTC; cdr3_aa: CASSQPGTHANYGYTF
j_call: TRBJ2-6; clone_size: few; d_call: NA; v_call: TRBV30; cdr3_nt: TGTGCCTGGAGTGTTGGGGGTCTCTCTGGGGCCAACGTCCTGACTTTC; cdr3_aa: CAWSVGGLSGANVLTF
j_call: TRBJ2-7; clone_size: NA; d_call: TRBD2; v_call: TRBV6-5; cdr3_nt: TGTGCCAGCAGTTCCTATAGCGGGAGGGCCCCCAACGAGCAGTACTTC; cdr3_aa: CASSSYSGRAPNEQYF
j_call: TRBJ2-7; clone_size: NA; d_call: TRBD2; v_call: TRBV27; cdr3_nt: TGTGCCAGCAGTCCCCTGAGCGGGAGAACTTACGAGCAGTACTTC; cdr3_aa: CASSPLSGRTYEQYF
j_call: TRBJ2-2; clone_size: NA; d_call: TRBD1; v_call: TRBV30; cdr3_nt: TGTGCCTGGAGTGTTGCAAGTCGTGGCAGGGGGCTTATCGGGGAGCTGTTTTTT; cdr3_aa: CAWSVASRGRGLIGELFF
j_call: TRBJ1-1; clone_size: once; d_call: TRBD1; v_call: TRBV5-1; cdr3_nt: TGCGCCAGCAGCTTGCGGACAGGGGTTAGGACTGAAGCTTTCTTT; cdr3_aa: CASSLRTGVRTEAFF
j_call: TRBJ1-1; clone_size: NA; d_call: TRBD1; v_call: TRBV4-1; cdr3_nt: TGCGCCAGCAGCCAAGATATCACAGGGGATGAAGCTTTCTTT; cdr3_aa: CASSQDITGDEAFF
j_call: TRBJ2-7; clone_size: NA; d_call: NA; v_call: TRBV30; cdr3_nt: TGTGCCTGGAGTGACGCCCTACTACCCTACGAGCAGTACTTC; cdr3_aa: CAWSDALLPYEQYF
j_call: TRBJ1-2; clone_size: NA; d_call: NA; v_call: TRBV4-1; cdr3_nt: TGCGCCAGCAGAAGATCTGGCAGAAGCGAAGGCTACACCTTC; cdr3_aa: CASRRSGRSEGYTF
j_call: TRBJ2-3; clone_size: NA; d_call: NA; v_call: TRBV18; cdr3_nt: TGTGCCAGCTCATCTTCTTCCCCCACAGATACGCAGTATTTT; cdr3_aa: CASSSSSPTDTQYF
j_call: TRBJ2-7; clone_size: NA; d_call: NA; v_call: TRBV6-1; cdr3_nt: TGTGCCAGCAGCGGGTGGAGAGTCTACGAGCAGTACTTC; cdr3_aa: CASSGWRVYEQYF
j_call: TRBJ2-7; clone_size: NA; d_call: NA; v_call: TRBV7-9; cdr3_nt: TGTGCCAGCAGCTCACAGAGGGGACCTACCTACGAGCAGTACTTC; cdr3_aa: CASSSQRGPTYEQYF
j_call: TRBJ2-7; clone_size: once; d_call: TRBD1; v_call: TRBV18; cdr3_nt: TGTGCCAGCTCACCCTGGGACAGCTACGAGCAGTACTTC; cdr3_aa: CASSPWDSYEQYF
j_call: TRBJ1-2; clone_size: NA; d_call: NA; v_call: TRBV2; cdr3_nt: TGTGCCAGCAGTGAACTCAGGGGATCGGGCTACACCTTC; cdr3_aa: CASSELRGSGYTF
j_call: TRBJ2-3; clone_size: NA; d_call: NA; v_call: TRBV5-1; cdr3_nt: TGCGCCAGCAGCTCCTCCGGGACCATGGGGGATACGCAGTATTTT; cdr3_aa: CASSSSGTMGDTQYF
j_call: TRBJ2-1; clone_size: NA; d_call: TRBD1; v_call: TRBV30; cdr3_nt: TGTGCCTGGAGCGTCGGACAGGGGTTAGTAGAGCAGTTCTTC; cdr3_aa: CAWSVGQGLVEQFF
j_call: TRBJ1-1; clone_size: few; d_call: NA; v_call: TRBV4-1; cdr3_nt: TGCGCCAGCAGCCATCCTCGGGATACTGAAGCTTTCTTT; cdr3_aa: CASSHPRDTEAFF
j_call: TRBJ1-2; clone_size: NA; d_call: NA; v_call: TRBV29-1; cdr3_nt: TGCAGCGTTGATCAGATTAACTATGGCTACACCTTC; cdr3_aa: CSVDQINYGYTF
j_call: TRBJ2-5; clone_size: NA; d_call: NA; v_call: TRBV20-1; cdr3_nt: TGCAGTGCAACGGGGGCAGAGACCCAGTACTTC; cdr3_aa: CSATGAETQYF
j_call: TRBJ2-2; clone_size: NA; d_call: TRBD2; v_call: TRBV7-2; cdr3_nt: TGTGCCAGCAGCGGGACTAGCGGGGTCCGAACCGGGGAGCTGTTTTTT; cdr3_aa: CASSGTSGVRTGELFF
j_call: TRBJ2-7; clone_size: NA; d_call: TRBD2; v_call: TRBV10-2; cdr3_nt: TGCGCCAGCAAAGCGGGGCCCTCCTACGAGCAGTACTTC; cdr3_aa: CASKAGPSYEQYF
j_call: TRBJ1-3; clone_size: NA; d_call: NA; v_call: TRBV7-2; cdr3_nt: TGTGCCAGCAGCTCAATCATGTCAGGAATGACTGGAAACACCATATATTTT; cdr3_aa: CASSSIMSGMTGNTIYF
j_call: TRBJ1-1; clone_size: NA; d_call: NA; v_call: TRBV12-5; cdr3_nt: TGTGCTAGTGGTGCCGACAGCTACACTGAAGCTTTCTTT; cdr3_aa: CASGADSYTEAFF
j_call: TRBJ2-3; clone_size: NA; d_call: TRBD1; v_call: TRBV20-1; cdr3_nt: TGCAGTGCTAGTGACAGGGGGGATTCGTATTTT; cdr3_aa: CSASDRGDSYF
j_call: TRBJ1-2; clone_size: once; d_call: NA; v_call: TRBV6-1; cdr3_nt: TGTGCCAGCAGTGAGCCGAGGGATGGCTACACCTTC; cdr3_aa: CASSEPRDGYTF
j_call: TRBJ2-3; clone_size: NA; d_call: TRBD2; v_call: TRBV6-1; cdr3_nt: TGTGCCAGCAGTGACCGAGCTAGCGGTAGCACAGATACGCAGTATTTT; cdr3_aa: CASSDRASGSTDTQYF
j_call: TRBJ1-2; clone_size: NA; d_call: NA; v_call: TRBV7-9; cdr3_nt: TGTGCCACTTTAGGGGCGGCCCAATATGGCTACACCTTC; cdr3_aa: CATLGAAQYGYTF
j_call: TRBJ1-1; clone_size: NA; d_call: TRBD1; v_call: TRBV6-4; cdr3_nt: TGTGCCAGCGCCAGGACAGGGCACTCTGAAGCTTTCTTT; cdr3_aa: CASARTGHSEAFF
j_call: TRBJ2-1; clone_size: NA; d_call: NA; v_call: TRBV6-5; cdr3_nt: TGTGCCAGCAGCCTCCACAGGGATGGAAACAATGAGCAGTTCTTC; cdr3_aa: CASSLHRDGNNEQFF
j_call: TRBJ1-1; clone_size: NA; d_call: TRBD1; v_call: TRBV2; cdr3_nt: TGTGCCAGCAGTCTCTTGGGAGGGGGCGGGAACACTGAAGCTTTCTTT; cdr3_aa: CASSLLGGGGNTEAFF
j_call: TRBJ1-2; clone_size: NA; d_call: TRBD1; v_call: TRBV6-5; cdr3_nt: TGTGCCAGTAGCCCCGGGACAGGGGATGGCTACACCTTC; cdr3_aa: CASSPGTGDGYTF
j_call: TRBJ2-1; clone_size: NA; d_call: TRBD2; v_call: TRBV9; cdr3_nt: TGTGCCAGCAGCGCGACCGAGCGGGAGCCCTTCAATGAGCAGTTCTTC; cdr3_aa: CASSATEREPFNEQFF
j_call: TRBJ2-1; clone_size: NA; d_call: NA; v_call: TRBV7-2; cdr3_nt: TGTGCCGGGTCTGGAGGGTCCTACAATGAGCAGTTCTTC; cdr3_aa: CAGSGGSYNEQFF
j_call: TRBJ2-3; clone_size: once; d_call: TRBD2; v_call: TRBV10-3; cdr3_nt: TGTGCCATCAGGAGAGCGGGACTCACAGATACGCAGTATTTT; cdr3_aa: CAIRRAGLTDTQYF
j_call: TRBJ1-2; clone_size: NA; d_call: NA; v_call: TRBV5-1; cdr3_nt: TGCGCCAGCAGCTTTAGGAGGATAGAGGGGCCATCGGGCTATGGCTACACCTTC; cdr3_aa: CASSFRRIEGPSGYGYTF
j_call: TRBJ1-2; clone_size: NA; d_call: TRBD1; v_call: TRBV6-5; cdr3_nt: TGTGCCAGCAGTTGGGCAGGGGGGTACTATGGCTACACCTTC; cdr3_aa: CASSWAGGYYGYTF
j_call: TRBJ1-3; clone_size: NA; d_call: NA; v_call: TRBV19; cdr3_nt: TGTGCCAGTATTGAACCCGGACTGCTCTCTGGAAACACCATATATTTT; cdr3_aa: CASIEPGLLSGNTIYF
j_call: TRBJ2-3; clone_size: NA; d_call: NA; v_call: TRBV6-5; cdr3_nt: TGTGCCAGCAGTTACTCTGGGATTGCAGATACGCAGTATTTT; cdr3_aa: CASSYSGIADTQYF
j_call: TRBJ2-7; clone_size: NA; d_call: TRBD2; v_call: TRBV11-2; cdr3_nt: TGTGCCAGCAGCCCCGCCTCTAGCGGGGTTGCCTACGAGCAGTACTTC; cdr3_aa: CASSPASSGVAYEQYF
j_call: TRBJ2-2; clone_size: NA; d_call: TRBD1; v_call: TRBV5-8; cdr3_nt: TGTGCCAGCAGCTTGATTAGGGGGCGCAACACCGGGGAGCTGTTTTTT; cdr3_aa: CASSLIRGRNTGELFF
j_call: TRBJ1-4; clone_size: NA; d_call: NA; v_call: TRBV1; cdr3_nt: TGCACCAGCAGCCAAGAGACCAGGGGAACTCTAACTAATGAAAAACTGTTTTTT; cdr3_aa: CTSSQETRGTLTNEKLFF
j_call: TRBJ1-1; clone_size: NA; d_call: TRBD1; v_call: TRBV18; cdr3_nt: TGTGCCAGCTCGGACAGGGCGACCACTGAAGCTTTCTTT; cdr3_aa: CASSDRATTEAFF
j_call: TRBJ2-4; clone_size: NA; d_call: NA; v_call: TRBV1; cdr3_nt: TGCACCAGCAGCCAAGATTCGGCGGACATTCAGTACTTC; cdr3_aa: CTSSQDSADIQYF
j_call: TRBJ2-3; clone_size: NA; d_call: TRBD2; v_call: TRBV5-4; cdr3_nt: TGTGCCAGCAGCCAGAGACTAGCGGGTGAAGATACGCAGTATTTT; cdr3_aa: CASSQRLAGEDTQYF
j_call: TRBJ2-1; clone_size: NA; d_call: TRBD2; v_call: TRBV27; cdr3_nt: TGTGCCAGCAGTCCACTTGAATTAGCGGGAGTCGATGAGCAGTTCTTC; cdr3_aa: CASSPLELAGVDEQFF
j_call: TRBJ1-1; clone_size: NA; d_call: NA; v_call: TRBV2; cdr3_nt: TGTGCCAGCAGTGTCATAGGGAACCTAAGTGGGGGGACTGAAGCTTTCTTT; cdr3_aa: CASSVIGNLSGGTEAFF
j_call: TRBJ1-3; clone_size: once; d_call: NA; v_call: TRBV5-6; cdr3_nt: TGTGCCAGCAGCCCCGGTCCGGACCGGGCCGCCACCATATATTTT; cdr3_aa: CASSPGPDRAATIYF
j_call: TRBJ1-2; clone_size: NA; d_call: TRBD1; v_call: TRBV4-3; cdr3_nt: TGCGCCAGCAGCCAAGAAGGACAGGCAAGGAGCGGCTACACCTTC; cdr3_aa: CASSQEGQARSGYTF
j_call: TRBJ1-2; clone_size: NA; d_call: NA; v_call: TRBV28; cdr3_nt: TGTGCCAGCAGTTTAACCCTATTTGATAACTATGGCTACACCTTC; cdr3_aa: CASSLTLFDNYGYTF
j_call: TRBJ2-3; clone_size: NA; d_call: NA; v_call: TRBV27; cdr3_nt: TGTGCCAGCGGAAGGACACGGAGCACAGATACGCAGTATTTT; cdr3_aa: CASGRTRSTDTQYF
j_call: TRBJ2-2; clone_size: NA; d_call: NA; v_call: TRBV5-1; cdr3_nt: TGCGCCAGCAGCTTGGACTTTTCATTTCCGAACACCGGGGAGCTGTTTTTT; cdr3_aa: CASSLDFSFPNTGELFF
j_call: TRBJ2-2; clone_size: NA; d_call: TRBD2; v_call: TRBV2; cdr3_nt: TGTGCCAGCACGGCGACTAGCGGGGCTATAGGAACCGGGGAGCTGTTTTTT; cdr3_aa: CASTATSGAIGTGELFF